This T cell receptor (beta chain) is drawn from a study of T cells in women clearing cervical HPV infection. For the study at large: Controls gave blood once infection was undetectable; cases at lesion identification. For cases, blood was sampled a median 149 days after lesion detection, interquartile range roughly 80 to 220 days.

Regarding this clone: The read halts 3 residues ahead of the CDR3 end, with the missing end drawn from the germline J gene.

The data were produced by immunoSEQ multiplex PCR, yet TCRdb's version contains in-frame clones alone and is incomplete. The table for this sample gives tens of thousands of clones. V lost 1 base to trimming and J lost 6 bases; unmatched junction nucleotides: 7. Per the germline V gene, CDR1 is SGHTA and CDR2 is FQGNSA. The CDR3 sequence is 15 residues long. Prevalent HPV16 infections were excluded; only incident single HPV16 infections included. The material sequenced was blood buffy coat. V and J are TRBV7-2 and TRBJ2-3; 7 bases match TRBD2. The clonotype originates from a woman aged 18-70 years with a cervical HPV16 infection that either progressed to CIN3+ or cleared (not recorded which). The CDR3 bases that were read are TGTGCCAGCAGCTTAGTCGGGGGGTGGGGGGATACG. Translated, it gives CASSLVGGWGDT. From start to end, the CDR3 is CASSLVGGWGDTQYF.